The 31 T cell receptor beta chains below come from one sample, sequenced in a study of blood T cell repertoires in COVID-19 (dated by TCRdb to the early 2020s). Library creation used the immunoSEQ multiplex PCR assay. Sourced from immuneACCESS, this table was stored by TCRdb with only in-frame sequences that have V and J called. A share of the clones is absent; for the studies checked, an unresolved V gene accounts for under half, and the remainder has no known explanation. In this sample the table shows 240,000 or so clones, approximately 90% of which occur a single time. The top ten hold 0.87% of the sample. Sequencing was done on a sample of PBMCs or T cells enriched from blood (not recorded which). All receptors derive from a man aged 45-65 years who had been exposed to COVID-19.

This chain links TRBV24-1 with TRBJ1-2; D is possibly TRBD1 (5 bases). Trimming shortened V by 7 bases and J by 6 bases, and 14 bases separated the two germline ends. CDR1 and CDR2 (germline): KGHDR, SFDVKD. CDR3 length equals 13 residues. DNA of the CDR3: TGTGCCACCAGAGGGGAGGGGACGAATGGCTACACCTTC. It codes for CATRGEGTNGYTF.

V gene TRBV28 combines with J gene TRBJ2-1, with TRBD1 matching 7 bases. The CDR3 runs to 14 residues. Germline loops: CDR1 MDHEN, CDR2 SYDVKM. Losses at the gene ends were 2 bases for V and 7 bases for J; bases not matched to a gene: 5. In nucleotides, the CDR3 is TGTGCCAGCAGTTTAGACAGGGCACGTAATGAGCAGTTCTTC. This codes for CASSLDRARNEQFF.

This clone is a singleton in its sample. J is TRBJ1-1 and V is TRBV19, with 7 bases aligning to TRBD1. The CDR3 runs 16 residues. After removal of 9 bases from V and 4 bases from J, the junction contained 17 bases not matched to a gene. Per germline, CDR1 LNHDA and CDR2 SQIVND (reference sequence). CDR3 region: CASIRMGWDSFTEAFF. The CDR3 DNA follows: TGTGCCAGCATAAGGATGGGATGGGACAGCTTCACTGAAGCTTTCTTT.

The V and J genes are TRBV9 and TRBJ1-2; tentative D call: TRBD1 (6 bases). The V gene lost 4 bases and the J gene lost 1 base, with 11 bases spanning the gap. This CDR3 has 14 residues. Per germline, CDR1 SGDLS and CDR2 YYNGEE. This chain's CDR3 is CASSTSGDNYGYTF. The CDR3 DNA reads TGTGCCAGCAGCACCTCAGGGGATAACTATGGCTACACCTTC. The full variable domain, rest sourced from reference TRBV9 and TRBJ1-2, is DSGVTQTPKHLITATGQRVTLRCSPRSGDLSVYWYQQSLDQGLQFLIQYYNGEERAKGNILERFSAQQFPDLHSELNLSSLELGDSALYFCASSTSGDNYGYTFGSGTRLTVV.

The V and J genes are TRBV23-1 and TRBJ1-3; D possibly corresponds to TRBD1 (5 bases). TRBV23-1 has ORF status, its function being uncertain. With 3 bases removed from V and 8 bases from J, the gap between germline ends came to 14 bases. The CDR3 is 14 residues long. Here the CDR3 reads CASSHHTGGDTIYF. Written as DNA, the CDR3 is TGCGCCAGCAGTCACCATACCGGGGGAGACACCATATATTTT.

The rearrangement uses TRBV28 and TRBJ1-5; the match to TRBD1 covers 7 bases. This CDR3 has 16 amino acids. The V gene end was trimmed by 6 bases and the J gene end by 3 bases; junction bases not matched to a gene: 11. The V gene's germline CDR1 is MDHEN and CDR2 SYDVKM. The CDR3 DNA sequence: TGTGCCAGCAGCACATACGGACAGGTGATCAATCAGCCCCAGCATTTT. Translating gives CASSTYGQVINQPQHF.

The CDR3: CASKQRVQETQYF. The CDR3 DNA reads TGTGCCAGCAAGCAGCGGGTCCAAGAGACCCAGTACTTC. V usage is TRBV12-3 or TRBV12-4 and J usage is TRBJ2-5; tentatively, D is TRBD2 (6 bases). This CDR3 has 13 residues. Deletions cut 7 bases from V and 1 base from J, with 10 bases between.

The chain uses TRBV2 and TRBJ2-7; perhaps TRBD1 as D (5 bases). Germline V lookup: CDR1 SNHLY, CDR2 FYNNEI. Trimming pared 1 base from V and 7 bases from J, leaving 17 bases between. The CDR3 contains 15 residues. CDR3 region: CASSEEGQAQGEQYF. CDR3 nucleotide sequence: TGTGCCAGCAGTGAAGAGGGTCAAGCCCAGGGAGAGCAGTACTTC.

The J gene is TRBJ2-3, the V gene TRBV5-8; 7 bases map to TRBD2. Germline V gene lookup returns CDR1 SGHTS and CDR2 YDEGEE. V was clipped by 1 base and J by 5 bases; unmatched bases: 7. The CDR3 contains 15 residues. CDR3 protein: CASSLSGTMIDTQYF. For the CDR3, the DNA is TGTGCCAGCAGCTTGAGTGGGACTATGATAGATACGCAGTATTTT. Based on the CDR3 plus reference TRBV5-8 and TRBJ2-3, the full variable domain is EAGVTQSPTHLIKTRGQQATLRCSPISGHTSVYWYQQALGLGLQFLLWYDEGEERNRGNFPPRFSGRQFPNYSSELNVNALELEDSALYLCASSLSGTMIDTQYFGPGTRLTVL.

The count of this clone is one. The genes are TRBV7-3 and TRBJ1-2; tentatively, D is TRBD1 (6 bases). The V gene's germline CDR1 is SGHTA and CDR2 FQGTGA. This CDR3 comprises 15 residues. Trimming stripped 2 bases from V and 10 bases from J, with 20 bases between. The CDR3 reads CASSLFRGPNTAYTF. The CDR3, as DNA: TGTGCCAGCAGCTTATTCAGGGGTCCGAATACTGCCTACACCTTC.

The chain is built from TRBV24-1 and TRBJ2-3; weak D call: TRBD2 (5 bases). This CDR3 comprises 15 residues. V was cut by 1 base and J by 2 bases, with 9 bases left in between. Germline loops: CDR1 KGHDR, CDR2 SFDVKD. The DNA of the CDR3 is TGTGCCACCAGTGATTTACCGGGGAACACAGATACGCAGTATTTT. Its protein is CATSDLPGNTDTQYF.

This chain connects TRBV12-3 or TRBV12-4 to TRBJ1-1, with unresolved D. The germline V and J ends were trimmed by 6 bases and 6 bases, with 14 bases remaining between them. This CDR3 contains 13 residues. The chain's CDR3 is CASSRRDGAEAFF. The CDR3 DNA sequence: TGTGCCAGCAGCCGAAGAGACGGAGCTGAAGCTTTCTTT.

This clone was seen only once. This chain connects TRBV19 to TRBJ1-1, with 9 bases lining up with TRBD1. With 3 bases clipped from V and 4 bases from J, the junction kept 9 bases outside the gene matches. Looked up from germline, CDR1 is LNHDA and CDR2 is SQIVND (reference sequence). The CDR3 runs to 16 residues. CDR3: CASSILLTGGSTEAFF. CDR3 nucleotides: TGTGCCAGTAGTATTCTCTTGACAGGGGGTAGCACTGAAGCTTTCTTT.

The chain uses TRBV19 and TRBJ2-1, with D perhaps TRBD2 (6 bases). Trimming shortened V by 3 bases and J by 9 bases, and 9 bases separated the two germline ends. Germline V gene lookup returns CDR1 LNHDA and CDR2 SQIVND (reference sequence). The CDR3 sequence is 12 residues long. In nucleotides, the CDR3 is TGTGCCAGTAGTATCCTGGGGGGTGAGCAGTTCTTC. The encoded protein is CASSILGGEQFF. The entire variable domain, with the rest obtained from reference TRBV19 and TRBJ2-1, is as follows: DGGITQSPKYLFRKEGQNVTLSCEQNLNHDAMYWYRQDPGQGLRLIYYSQIVNDFQKGDIAEGYSVSREKKESFPLTVTSAQKNPTAFYLCASSILGGEQFFGPGTRLTVL.

CDR3 DNA: TGCGCCAGCAGCCAAGCCCCGGGACAGGTGAACACCGGGGAGCTGTTTTTT. This codes for CASSQAPGQVNTGELFF. The rearrangement joins TRBV4-1 to TRBJ2-2, with 8 bases lining up with TRBD1. The CDR3 runs 17 residues. V lost 1 base and J lost 1; bases outside the gene matches: 5. Germline V gene lookup returns CDR1 MGHRA and CDR2 YSYEKL.

The chain joins TRBV5-4 to TRBJ2-5, with a tentative D call TRBD1 (5 bases). Trimming stripped 4 bases from V and 5 bases from J, with 12 bases between. CDR1 is SGHNT and CDR2 is YYREEE in the germline V gene (reference sequence). The CDR3 has 13 residues. The CDR3 nucleotides read TGTGCCAGCAGCCTAGGGGATAGGGAGACCCAGTACTTC. Translated: CASSLGDRETQYF.

The rearrangement links TRBV7-2 to TRBJ2-1, with TRBD2 matching over 10 bases. CDR1 is SGHTA and CDR2 is FQGNSA in the germline V gene. CDR3 length: 16 amino acids. V lost 1 base to trimming and J lost 6 bases; unmatched junction nucleotides: 6. The CDR3 spells CASSLDGSGGFNEQFF. The CDR3 DNA follows: TGTGCCAGCAGCTTAGATGGTAGCGGGGGGTTCAATGAGCAGTTCTTC.

The chain carries TRBV30 and TRBJ2-2; TRBD1 is a possible D gene (6 bases). This CDR3 is 14 amino acids long. Germline V CDR1 and CDR2: GTSNPN, SVGIG (reference sequence). V was cut by 6 bases and J by 1 base, with 12 bases left in between. The CDR3 DNA follows: TGTGCCTGCCTAGACAGGAAGAACACCGGGGAGCTGTTTTTT. This sequence encodes CACLDRKNTGELFF.

V is TRBV29-1 and J is TRBJ2-3; 8 nucleotides agree with TRBD2. The CDR3 runs 16 residues. CDR1 and CDR2 (germline): SQVTM, ANQGSEA. The trim removed 5 bases at V and 3 bases at J, leaving 13 bases unmatched. DNA of the CDR3: TGCAGCGTTCGCAGCTTTCGGGGGGGCCTGACAGATACGCAGTATTTT. It codes for CSVRSFRGGLTDTQYF.

The J gene is TRBJ1-6, the V gene TRBV7-2; D is possibly TRBD1 (6 bases). CDR3 length equals 17 residues. The germline CDR1 and CDR2 sequences are SGHTA and FQGNSA. Trimming cost V 3 bases and J 8 bases, with 20 bases left between them. As DNA, the CDR3 is TGTGCCAGCAGCTTTTATCAGGGGTCCCCGGGACATTCACCCCTCCACTTT. It codes for CASSFYQGSPGHSPLHF.

Here the CDR3 reads CAISEQGSGANVLTF. CDR3 DNA sequence: TGTGCCATCAGTGAACAGGGCTCTGGGGCCAACGTCCTGACTTTC. The chain uses TRBV10-3 and TRBJ2-6, with a tentative D call TRBD1 (6 bases). The CDR3 totals 15 residues. Per the germline V gene, CDR1 is ENHRY and CDR2 is SYGVKD. V dropped 3 bases and J dropped 0 bases, with 6 bases sitting between them.

Written as DNA, the CDR3 is TGTGCCAGCAGTGAGACAGGGGGCTTCTATGGCTACACCTTC. Translating it yields CASSETGGFYGYTF. V and J are TRBV2 and TRBJ1-2, with 10 bases matching TRBD1. Germline V gives CDR1 SNHLY, CDR2 FYNNEI. V lost 3 bases, J lost 4 bases, and 2 bases stayed unmatched. The CDR3 loop spans 14 amino acids.

This sequence joins TRBV3-1 (or the pseudogene TRBV3-2) and TRBJ1-5; D not resolved. CDR1 and CDR2 (germline): LGHDT, YNNKEL (reference sequence). CDR3 length: 13 amino acids. V was trimmed by 0 bases and J by 9 bases, leaving 9 bases between them. CDR3 residues: CASSQDRFRPQHF. The CDR3 bases are TGTGCCAGCAGCCAAGACAGGTTCAGGCCCCAGCATTTT.

CDR3 nucleotides: TGTGCCACCAGTGATCAAACAGGGATGGTGCTGTTTTTT. Amino acids: CATSDQTGMVLFF. This sequence joins TRBV24-1 and TRBJ2-2, with D perhaps TRBD1 (6 bases). This CDR3 has 13 amino acids. V was cut by 3 bases and J by 13 bases, with 14 bases left in between. Germline CDR1 is KGHDR and CDR2 is SFDVKD.

In this sample, this clone turned up once. The rearrangement uses TRBV11-3 and TRBJ1-1; D possibly corresponds to TRBD1 (6 bases). CDR1 SGHNT and CDR2 YENEEA come from the germline V gene. The germline V and J ends were trimmed by 5 bases and 2 bases, with 15 bases remaining between them. CDR3 length equals 15 residues. DNA of the CDR3: TGTGCCAGCAGCCGAGGCGGACAGCAAAACACTGAAGCTTTCTTT. Encoded protein: CASSRGGQQNTEAFF.

The genes are TRBV9 and TRBJ2-5; 10 nucleotides align to TRBD2. The CDR3 covers 16 residues. V shed 4 bases, J shed 5 bases, and the junction held 11 bases outside the gene matches. CDR1 and CDR2 (germline): SGDLS, YYNGEE. The CDR3 DNA follows: TGTGCCAGCAGCCCCGGGACTAGCGATAGTGTGGAGACCCAGTACTTC. Amino acid sequence: CASSPGTSDSVETQYF.

The V call is TRBV18, the J call TRBJ1-3; D gene ambiguous. Trimming stripped 3 bases from V and 0 bases from J, with 15 bases between. This CDR3 has 17 residues. CDR1 and CDR2 (germline): KGHSH, LQKENI. The CDR3, as DNA: TGTGCCAGCTCACCGACCGTGCGGGGTTCCTCTGGAAACACCATATATTTT. It specifies CASSPTVRGSSGNTIYF.

J is TRBJ1-1 and V is TRBV27, with a tentative D call TRBD1 (6 bases). The CDR3 sequence is 13 residues long. V dropped 3 bases and J dropped 3 bases, with 8 bases sitting between them. CDR1 and CDR2 (germline): MNHEY, SMNVEV (reference sequence). Here the CDR3 DNA reads TGTGCCAGCAGTTTCTGGACAGACACTGAAGCTTTCTTT. Translating it yields CASSFWTDTEAFF.

J is TRBJ1-2 and V is TRBV5-6; 10 bases line up with TRBD1. This CDR3 is 15 amino acids long. The V segment lost 1 base and the J segment 8 bases; nucleotides outside the gene matches: 8. Germline CDR1 SGHDT, CDR2 YYEEEE. The CDR3 loop reads CASSLWDRGQGGYTF. Written as DNA, the CDR3 is TGTGCCAGCAGCTTGTGGGACAGGGGACAGGGAGGCTACACCTTC.

The CDR3 spells CASSLGAGGNTGELFF. The CDR3 nucleotides are TGTGCCAGCAGCTTGGGAGCGGGAGGGAACACCGGGGAGCTGTTTTTT. The chain couples TRBV5-6 to TRBJ2-2; 9 bases line up with TRBD2. After removal of 0 bases from V and 1 base from J, the junction contained 1 base not matched to a gene. Germline lookup yields CDR1 SGHDT and CDR2 YYEEEE. This CDR3 region has 16 residues.

The V and J genes are TRBV10-3 and TRBJ2-3; 13 nucleotides align to TRBD2. This CDR3 has 14 amino acids. Germline V CDR1 and CDR2: ENHRY, SYGVKD. The V segment lost 10 bases and the J segment 6 bases; nucleotides outside the gene matches: 7. This CDR3 is CATGVTSGGDTQYF. CDR3 DNA: TGTGCCACCGGGGTGACTAGCGGGGGGGATACGCAGTATTTT.